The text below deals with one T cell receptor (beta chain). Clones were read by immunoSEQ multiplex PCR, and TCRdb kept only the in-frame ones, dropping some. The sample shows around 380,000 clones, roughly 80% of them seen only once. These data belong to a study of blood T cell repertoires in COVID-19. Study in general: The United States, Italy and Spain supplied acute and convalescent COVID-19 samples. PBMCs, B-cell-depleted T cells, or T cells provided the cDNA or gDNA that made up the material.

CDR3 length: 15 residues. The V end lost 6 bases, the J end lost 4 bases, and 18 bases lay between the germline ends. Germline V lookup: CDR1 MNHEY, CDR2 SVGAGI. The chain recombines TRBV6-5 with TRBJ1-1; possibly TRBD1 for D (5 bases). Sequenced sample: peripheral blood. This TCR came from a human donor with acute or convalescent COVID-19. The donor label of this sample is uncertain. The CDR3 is CASRGEGGLPTEAFF. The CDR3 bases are TGTGCCAGCAGGGGGGAGGGTGGATTGCCCACTGAAGCTTTCTTT.